This TCR beta chain was recovered during a study of T cell responses to AZD1222 COVID-19 vaccine. On the study more broadly: Some second doses came at about 4 weeks and others at about 12 weeks; these were pooled. Findings of the study overall: At 160-218 and 743-854, vaccine-associated CD4 TCRs were dominant, and they spanned spike. Just 5 or 6 AZD1222 recipients tested seropositive at baseline.

CDR1 is SGHDT and CDR2 is YYEEEE in the germline V gene. The CDR3 has 14 amino acids. J was trimmed by 6 bases and V by 4 bases; bases with no gene match: 7. Only a few counts were recorded for this clone. Its antigen is still unknown. Method: immunoSEQ multiplex PCR; TCRdb's copy keeps in-frame clones and lacks some. The sample includes 90,000 to 120,000 clones, 89% of them seen just once. The sequence was collected from an adult in good health. The rearrangement uses TRBV5-6 and TRBJ2-7; 10 positions agree with TRBD1. The sequences come from peripheral blood, collected on day 0 of AZD1222 vaccination. CDR3 coding DNA: TGTGCCAGCAGCCTTGGGGACAGGGGAGGCGAGCAGTACTTC. Translation gives CASSLGDRGGEQYF.